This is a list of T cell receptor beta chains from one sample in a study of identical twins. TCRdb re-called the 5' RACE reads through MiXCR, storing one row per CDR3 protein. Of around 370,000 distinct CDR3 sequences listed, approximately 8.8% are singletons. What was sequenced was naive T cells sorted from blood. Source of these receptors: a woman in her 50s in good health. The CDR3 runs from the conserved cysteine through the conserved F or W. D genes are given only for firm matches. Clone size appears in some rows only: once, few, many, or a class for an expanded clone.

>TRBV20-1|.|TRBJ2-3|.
TGCAGTGCTAGCGACCGATCGGGAGGCACAGATACGCAGTATTTT
CSASDRSGGTDTQYF
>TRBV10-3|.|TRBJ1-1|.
TGTGCCATCAGTGAATTTGAGGGCACTGAAGCTTTCTTT
CAISEFEGTEAFF
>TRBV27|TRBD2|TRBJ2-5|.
TGTGCCAGCAGTCCGAACTGGGAGGGACCAGAGACCCAGTACTTC
CASSPNWEGPETQYF
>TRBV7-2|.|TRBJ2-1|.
TGTGCCAGCAGCCCCCGAATCGCCCGGGTCTACAATGAGCAGTTCTTC
CASSPRIARVYNEQFF
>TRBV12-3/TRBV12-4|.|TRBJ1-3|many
TGTGCCAGCCAAAGGGGCTCTGGAAACACCATATATTTT
CASQRGSGNTIYF
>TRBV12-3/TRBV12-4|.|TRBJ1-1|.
TGTGCCAGCAGTTTAGGGATTGGGGGGCTGGTCACTGAAGCTTTCTTT
CASSLGIGGLVTEAFF
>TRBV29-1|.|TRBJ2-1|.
TGCAGCGTTGAAGCGGCCTACAATGAGCAGTTCTTC
CSVEAAYNEQFF
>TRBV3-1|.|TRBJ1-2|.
TGTGCCAGCAGCCCAACAGGATTTCGAGGCTACACCTTC
CASSPTGFRGYTF
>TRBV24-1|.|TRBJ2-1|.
TGTGCCACCAGTGATTTGCCTCATGAGCAGTTCTTC
CATSDLPHEQFF
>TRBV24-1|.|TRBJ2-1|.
TGTGCCACCAGTGATTTGCCGGGGCGGGGGACATCCTACAATGAGCAGTTCTTC
CATSDLPGRGTSYNEQFF
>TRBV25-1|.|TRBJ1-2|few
TGTGCCAGCAGTGGGGAGGGTGGCTACACCTTC
CASSGEGGYTF
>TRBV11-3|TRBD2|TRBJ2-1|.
TGTGCCAGCAGCCCGACCCGGACTAGCGGGGACCACAATGAGCAGTTCTTC
CASSPTRTSGDHNEQFF
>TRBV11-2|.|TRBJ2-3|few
TGTGCCAGCAGCCCACCGGGGGTCAGTATTGCAGATACGCAGTATTTT
CASSPPGVSIADTQYF
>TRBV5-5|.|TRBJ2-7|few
TGTGCCAGCAGCTTTGGGGATAACGAGCAGTACTTC
CASSFGDNEQYF
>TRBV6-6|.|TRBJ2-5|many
TGTGCCAGCTGTTCCTCCCTCGGGACTGTCGCAGAGACCCAGTACTTC
CASCSSLGTVAETQYF
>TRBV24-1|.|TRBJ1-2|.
TGTGCCACCATGGATCTGAACTATGGCTACACCTTC
CATMDLNYGYTF
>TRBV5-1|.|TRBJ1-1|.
TGCGCCAGCAGCTTGGAAGGCTCCCAGGACACTGAAGCTTTCTTT
CASSLEGSQDTEAFF
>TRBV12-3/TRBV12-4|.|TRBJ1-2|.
TGTGCCAGCAGTACCCTGGGGGGCCCCTTACAGGTCACCTTC
CASSTLGGPLQVTF
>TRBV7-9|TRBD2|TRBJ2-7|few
TGTGCCAGCAGCTTAGTAGTTCTAGCGGGGGCCTACGAGCAGTACTTC
CASSLVVLAGAYEQYF
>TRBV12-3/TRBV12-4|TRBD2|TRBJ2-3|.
TGTGCCAGCAGCCGCCGAGGGGGACTAGCGGGAGTAGGAGATACGCAGTATTTT
CASSRRGGLAGVGDTQYF
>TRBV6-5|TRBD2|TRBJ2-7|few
TGTGCCAGCAGCTCCGGGACTAGCGGTACCCAGTACTTC
CASSSGTSGTQYF
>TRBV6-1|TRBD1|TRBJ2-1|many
TGTGCCAGCAGTGTGGGACAGGGAATAGGGCAGTTCTTC
CASSVGQGIGQFF
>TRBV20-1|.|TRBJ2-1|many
TGCAGTGCTAGAAAGGCAGGAGGCAATGAGCAGTTCTTC
CSARKAGGNEQFF
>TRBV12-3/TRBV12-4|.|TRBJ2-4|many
TGTGCCAGCAGGCCCAGCCTAGGCATTCAGTACTTC
CASRPSLGIQYF
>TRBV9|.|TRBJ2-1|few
TGTGCCAGCAGCCCCCTGCTAGCGATGAATGAGCAGTTCTTC
CASSPLLAMNEQFF
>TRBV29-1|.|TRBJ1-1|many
TGCAGCGTTCCCGTGGGCACTGAAGCTTTCTTT
CSVPVGTEAFF
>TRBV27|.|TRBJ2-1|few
TGTGCCAGCAGTTTCGAGACAGGATACAATGAGCAGTTCTTC
CASSFETGYNEQFF
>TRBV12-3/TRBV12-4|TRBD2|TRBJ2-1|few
TGTGCCAGCAGTCGTAGCGGGGCCGCCTACAATGAGCAGTTCTTC
CASSRSGAAYNEQFF
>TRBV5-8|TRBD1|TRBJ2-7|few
TGTGCCAGCAGCCCGCTCGGGACAGAATCCGAGCAGTACTTC
CASSPLGTESEQYF
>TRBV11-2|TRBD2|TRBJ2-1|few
TGTGCCAGCAGCTCGTCGGCGGGAGGCCGCTACAATGAGCAGTTCTTC
CASSSSAGGRYNEQFF
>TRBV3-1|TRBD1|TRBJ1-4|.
TGTGCCAGCAGCCAAGTGACAGGGTTGGATGAAAAACTGTTTTTT
CASSQVTGLDEKLFF
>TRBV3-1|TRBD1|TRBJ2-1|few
TGTGCCAGCAGCCAAGAGGTTCCCGGGACAGGGCTTGACAATGAGCAGTTCTTC
CASSQEVPGTGLDNEQFF
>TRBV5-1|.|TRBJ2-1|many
TGCGCCAGCAGCTTGGCACTAGCCAGCAATGAGCAGTTCTTC
CASSLALASNEQFF
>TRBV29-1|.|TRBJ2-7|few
TGCAGCGTTGAAAGCAGGGAATTTACAGGGGAGCAGTACTTC
CSVESREFTGEQYF
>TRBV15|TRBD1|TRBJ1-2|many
TGTGCCACCAGCAGCGCGACAGGGGCATATGGCTACACCTTC
CATSSATGAYGYTF
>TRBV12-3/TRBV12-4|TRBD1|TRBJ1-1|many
TGTGCCAGCACTGGGACAGGGCAAGCTTTCTTT
CASTGTGQAFF
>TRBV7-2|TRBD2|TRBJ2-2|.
TGTGCCAGTCGGGCAGGGACTAGCGGTACCGGGGAGCTGTTTTTT
CASRAGTSGTGELFF
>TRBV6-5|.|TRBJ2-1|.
TGTGCCAGCAGTTACTTCGTTGGGCACAATGAGCAGTTCTTC
CASSYFVGHNEQFF
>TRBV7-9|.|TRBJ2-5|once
TGTGCCAGCAGCCCCTTTAGCTCGGCTCAAGAGACCCAGTACTTC
CASSPFSSAQETQYF
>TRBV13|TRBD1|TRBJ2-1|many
TGTGCCAGCAGCGAATACAGGGGGCGAGGCGGGAATGAGCAGTTCTTC
CASSEYRGRGGNEQFF
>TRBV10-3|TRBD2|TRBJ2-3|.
TGTGCCATCAGTGACCCAGCGGGAGGGATAGATACGCAGTATTTT
CAISDPAGGIDTQYF
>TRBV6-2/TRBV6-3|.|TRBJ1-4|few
TGTGCCAGCAGTGGGGGAGTAAAACTGTTTTTT
CASSGGVKLFF
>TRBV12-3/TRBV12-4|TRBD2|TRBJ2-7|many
TGTGCCAGCAGTCGTAGCGGGAGGGCCGTTGAGCAGTACTTC
CASSRSGRAVEQYF
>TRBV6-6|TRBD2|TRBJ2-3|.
TGTGCCAGCAGTTCCCTAGCGGGCCGGTTAAATACGCAGTATTTT
CASSSLAGRLNTQYF
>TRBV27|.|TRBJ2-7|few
TGTGCCAGCAGTTTATTCCCCCCTTTACCTGGGGTGGCGGGGGAGCAGTACTTC
CASSLFPPLPGVAGEQYF
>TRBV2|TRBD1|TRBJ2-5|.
TGTGCCGCAGCAGCGGACAGGGGATTGCAAGAGACCCAGTACTTC
CAAAADRGLQETQYF
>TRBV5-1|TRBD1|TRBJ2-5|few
TGCGCCAGCAGCCAGGGACAGCTCCGCGGTGAGACCCAGTACTTC
CASSQGQLRGETQYF
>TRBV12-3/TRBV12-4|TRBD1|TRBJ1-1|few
TGTGCCAGCAGGTTCTCACAGGGGGCCACTGAAGCTTTCTTT
CASRFSQGATEAFF
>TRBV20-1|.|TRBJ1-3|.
TGCAGTGCTAGACTGGGGGGCGCACCTTCTGGAAACACCATATATTTT
CSARLGGAPSGNTIYF
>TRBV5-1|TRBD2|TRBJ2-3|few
TGCGCCAGCAGCACATCTAGCGGGAGGGCCGCAGATACGCAGTATTTT
CASSTSSGRAADTQYF
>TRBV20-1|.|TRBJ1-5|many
TGCAGTGCCCTCCGGAGAGGAAGCAATCAGCCCCAGCATTTT
CSALRRGSNQPQHF
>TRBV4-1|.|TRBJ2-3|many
TGCGCCAGCATCTCATTCGTTGGGGGGCAAGCAGATACGCAGTATTTT
CASISFVGGQADTQYF